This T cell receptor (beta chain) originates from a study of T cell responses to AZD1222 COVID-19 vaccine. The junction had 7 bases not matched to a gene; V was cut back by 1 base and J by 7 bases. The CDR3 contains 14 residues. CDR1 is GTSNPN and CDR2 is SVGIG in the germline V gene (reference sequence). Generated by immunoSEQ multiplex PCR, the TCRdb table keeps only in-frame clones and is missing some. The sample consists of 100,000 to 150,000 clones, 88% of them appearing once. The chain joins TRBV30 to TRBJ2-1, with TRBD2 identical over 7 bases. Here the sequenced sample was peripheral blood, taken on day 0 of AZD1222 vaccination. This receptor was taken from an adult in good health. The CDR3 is CAWSDLGLVNEQFF. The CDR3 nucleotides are TGTGCCTGGAGTGATCTTGGACTAGTTAATGAGCAGTTCTTC.